This TCR beta chain was recorded in a study of blood T cell repertoires in COVID-19. The Seattle patients joined while their infection was active and were tracked longitudinally afterward. Germline V gene sequence: CDR1 MNHEY, CDR2 SMNVEV (reference sequence). Trimming cost V 5 bases and J 8 bases; bases outside gene matches: 6. The CDR3 length is 14 residues. Profiled with immunoSEQ multiplex PCR; TCRdb holds only in-frame clones, not every one. This table holds around 300,000 clones, around 90% found once. Sequencing was carried out using peripheral blood. The clonotype was recovered from a woman in her thirties with COVID-19, enrolled during active disease. The chain employs TRBV27 and TRBJ1-4; TRBD1 matches at 9 bases. This CDR3 reads CASSAAGTGEKLFF. The DNA of the CDR3 is TGTGCCAGCAGTGCAGCCGGGACAGGGGAAAAACTGTTTTTT.